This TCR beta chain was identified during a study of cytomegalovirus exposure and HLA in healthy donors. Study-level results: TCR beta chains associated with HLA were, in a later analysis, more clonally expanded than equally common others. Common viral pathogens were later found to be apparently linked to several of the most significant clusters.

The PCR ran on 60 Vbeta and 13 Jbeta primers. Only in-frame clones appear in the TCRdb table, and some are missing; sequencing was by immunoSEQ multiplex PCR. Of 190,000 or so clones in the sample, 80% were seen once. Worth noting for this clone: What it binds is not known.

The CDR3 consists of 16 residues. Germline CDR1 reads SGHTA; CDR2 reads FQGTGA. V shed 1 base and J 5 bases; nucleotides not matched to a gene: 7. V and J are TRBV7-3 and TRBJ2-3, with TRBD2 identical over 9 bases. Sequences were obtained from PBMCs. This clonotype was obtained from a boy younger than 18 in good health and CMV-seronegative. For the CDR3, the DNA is TGTGCCAGCAGCTTAAACGGCGGGGGGGCGAGAGATACGCAGTATTTT. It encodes CASSLNGGGARDTQYF.